This T cell receptor (beta chain) was recorded in a study of blood T cell repertoires in COVID-19. Living in about two dozen US areas, the participants were between roughly 18 and 89 years of age. Clinical history reported by participants formed the basis on which cohorts were assigned. Authors' methods: Counts of nucleated cells, estimated from reference gene primer amplification, were obtained. The data were produced by immunoSEQ multiplex PCR, yet TCRdb's version contains in-frame clones alone and is incomplete. V, J and clone size are taken as reported in that table, and D and trimming were inferred from the DNA itself. Among approximately 360,000 clones listed, 83% were seen once. The clonotype originates from a woman between 45 and 60 years old who had recovered from COVID-19. Sequencing input: PBMCs or T cells enriched from blood (not recorded which).

CDR3 sequence (DNA): TGTGCGGAAGGACTAGCACCAGAGACCCAGTACTTC. This sequence encodes CAEGLAPETQYF. V is TRBV2 and J is TRBJ2-5, with 8 bases lining up with TRBD2. CDR1 and CDR2 from the germline V gene are SNHLY and FYNNEI. The CDR3 spans 12 residues.